The 31 T cell receptor beta chains reported below all come from one sample, sequenced in a study of shared clonotypes between healthy human individuals. Sequencing was performed with immunoSEQ multiplex PCR; in TCRdb, only in-frame clones are kept and a portion is missing. The profile shows around 1.9 million clones, about 93% of them singletons. Naive CD8 cells lacked CD45RO and underwent positive selection for CCR7, leaving out terminally differentiated effector memory CD45RA+ cells. Specimen: naive CD8+ T cells from PBMCs. The origin of the receptors is a man younger than 35 in good health. Some clones in this sample may be carry-over from other donors' samples.

This chain joins TRBV19 and TRBJ2-3, with TRBD1 identical over 7 bases. Per the germline V gene, CDR1 is LNHDA and CDR2 is SQIVND (reference sequence). V shed 9 bases and J 4 bases; nucleotides not matched to a gene: 10. The CDR3 totals 14 residues. CDR3 region: CASRIPGGADTQYF. CDR3 sequence (DNA): TGTGCCAGCCGTATCCCAGGGGGTGCAGATACGCAGTATTTT.

The CDR3 reads CASSLGLARGTDTQYF. The CDR3 DNA is TGTGCCAGCAGCTTAGGGCTAGCGAGGGGCACAGATACGCAGTATTTT. The chain joins TRBV11-2 to TRBJ2-3; TRBD2 is a possible D gene (6 bases). CDR1 is SGHAT and CDR2 is FQNNGV in the germline V gene. The CDR3 totals 16 residues. The germline V and J ends were trimmed by 1 base and 1 base, with 12 bases remaining between them.

This clone has only a few counts. The V call is TRBV11-2, the J call TRBJ2-1, with D perhaps matching TRBD1 (5 bases). Per germline, CDR1 SGHAT and CDR2 FQNNGV. This CDR3 is 14 amino acids long. The V and J ends lost 2 bases and 0 bases respectively, with 5 bases between them. CDR3 sequence (DNA): TGTGCCAGCAGCTTACAGGGCTCCTACAATGAGCAGTTCTTC. It translates to CASSLQGSYNEQFF.

The genes are TRBV6-1 and TRBJ2-7, with 7 bases identical to TRBD2. This CDR3 has 13 amino acids. Trimming at V came to 6 bases and at J to 2 bases, leaving 4 bases not matched to a gene. Germline V gene lookup returns CDR1 MNHNS and CDR2 SASEGT. The CDR3 nucleotides are TGTGCCAGCAGGGGAGGGGTCCCCTACGAGCAGTACTTC. It specifies CASRGGVPYEQYF.

The chain is built from TRBV7-2 and TRBJ2-3; 7 positions match TRBD2. The V gene's germline CDR1 is SGHTA and CDR2 FQGNSA. The CDR3 totals 15 residues. The trim removed 1 base at V and 6 bases at J, leaving 7 bases unmatched. The CDR3 nucleotides are TGTGCCAGCAGCTTAGGGACTAGTAGTGGTGATACGCAGTATTTT. Its protein product is CASSLGTSSGDTQYF.

J is TRBJ1-5 and V is TRBV10-3; 7 nucleotides match TRBD1. With 10 bases clipped from V and 4 bases from J, the junction kept 4 bases outside the gene matches. This CDR3 has 12 amino acids. Per the germline V gene, CDR1 is ENHRY and CDR2 is SYGVKD. CDR3 sequence (DNA): TGTGCCACCCGGGACAGAAATCAGCCCCAGCATTTT. Its protein product is CATRDRNQPQHF.

This CDR3 is CASSSRRDYHEQYF. CDR3 DNA sequence: TGTGCCAGCAGCTCGCGCCGGGACTACCACGAGCAGTACTTC. The rearrangement uses TRBV7-9 and TRBJ2-7, with TRBD2 matching 7 bases. Germline CDR1 SEHNR, CDR2 FQNEAQ (reference sequence). This CDR3 spans 14 amino acids. After removal of 4 bases from V and 5 bases from J, the junction contained 8 bases not matched to a gene.

The CDR3 DNA sequence: TGTGCCAGCAGTTTGATAGCGGGAGGCAATGAGCAGTTCTTC. Encoded protein: CASSLIAGGNEQFF. J is TRBJ2-1 and V is TRBV27, with 10 positions matching TRBD2. CDR1 is MNHEY, CDR2 SMNVEV, per germline (reference sequence). This CDR3 has 14 residues. Trimming at V came to 3 bases and at J to 6 bases, leaving 2 bases not matched to a gene.

The chain recombines TRBV28 with TRBJ1-1; D not certain. The V and J ends lost 3 bases and 7 bases respectively, with 15 bases between them. CDR1 is MDHEN, CDR2 SYDVKM, per germline. This CDR3 contains 14 residues. CDR3 coding DNA: TGTGCCAGCAGTTTGGAAAACCTACCGAGTGAAGCTTTCTTT. Protein sequence: CASSLENLPSEAFF.

Notes on this clone: The sample holds other DNA sequences that translate to the same CDR3. V usage is TRBV28 and J usage is TRBJ1-5, with D perhaps TRBD1 (6 bases). The CDR3 is made up of 14 amino acids. Germline assignment: CDR1 MDHEN and CDR2 SYDVKM. V was clipped by 3 bases and J by 5 bases, with 11 bases between them. The CDR3 sequence: CASSFRGGDQPQHF. The CDR3 DNA sequence: TGTGCCAGCAGTTTCAGGGGAGGGGATCAGCCCCAGCATTTT. Complete variable domain (other parts from reference TRBV28 and TRBJ1-5): DVKVTQSSRYLVKRTGEKVFLECVQDMDHENMFWYRQDPGLGLRLIYFSYDVKMKEKGDIPEGYSVSREKKERFSLILESASTNQTSMYLCASSFRGGDQPQHFGDGTRLSIL.

The rearrangement links TRBV30 to TRBJ1-1; D call uncertain. This CDR3 has 13 residues. Per the germline V gene, CDR1 is GTSNPN and CDR2 is SVGIG (reference sequence). V lost 0 bases, J lost 1 base, and 6 bases lay in between. The CDR3 nucleotides are TGTGCCTGGAGTGTATCCGAGAACACTGAAGCTTTCTTT. Translating gives CAWSVSENTEAFF.

J is TRBJ2-7 and V is TRBV5-4; 9 nucleotides align to TRBD2. The germline V gene encodes CDR1 SGHNT and CDR2 YYREEE (reference sequence). The CDR3 loop spans 15 amino acids. Unmatched junction bases numbered 4, after V lost 0 bases and J lost 3 bases. The CDR3 DNA sequence: TGTGCCAGCAGCTTGGCTCTAGCGGGGATCTACGAGCAGTACTTC. Its protein product is CASSLALAGIYEQYF.

The chain couples TRBV7-9 to TRBJ1-4, with 8 bases matching TRBD1. This CDR3 is 14 amino acids long. J was trimmed by 7 bases and V by 5 bases; bases with no gene match: 6. Germline CDR1 and CDR2: SEHNR and FQNEAQ (reference sequence). The CDR3 region is CASSGQGEVEKLFF. As DNA, the CDR3 is TGTGCCAGCAGCGGACAGGGCGAAGTTGAAAAACTGTTTTTT.

The rearrangement links TRBV7-8 to TRBJ2-6, with 9 positions matching TRBD1. CDR1 is SGHVS and CDR2 is FQNEAQ in the germline V gene. Losses at the gene ends were 4 bases for V and 4 bases for J; bases not matched to a gene: 5. The CDR3 loop spans 16 amino acids. The CDR3 DNA is TGTGCCAGCAGCTACAACAGGGGGCTAGGGGCCAACGTCCTGACTTTC. Translated: CASSYNRGLGANVLTF.

This clone was observed once. The chain is built from TRBV30 and TRBJ1-5; tentatively, D is TRBD1 (5 bases). Germline loops: CDR1 GTSNPN, CDR2 SVGIG (reference sequence). The length of the CDR3 is 16 residues. The V end was cut by 0 bases, the J end by 2 bases, with 14 bases between. The chain's CDR3 is CAWSVGAGTGNQPQHF. CDR3 in DNA: TGTGCCTGGAGTGTAGGGGCCGGGACCGGCAATCAGCCCCAGCATTTT.

The chain couples TRBV5-4 to TRBJ2-2; D is uncertain. This CDR3 has 19 residues. V was shortened by 4 bases and J by 0 bases, with 22 bases between the two germline ends. Germline V gene lookup returns CDR1 SGHNT and CDR2 YYREEE (reference sequence). CDR3 sequence reads: CASSLTQVVVGSNTGELFF. CDR3 coding DNA: TGTGCCAGCAGCCTTACTCAGGTAGTGGTTGGGTCGAACACCGGGGAGCTGTTTTTT.

CDR3 sequence: CAISGPETGADTQYF. For the CDR3, the DNA is TGTGCCATCAGTGGGCCGGAGACAGGGGCAGATACGCAGTATTTT. V and J are TRBV10-3 and TRBJ2-3; 8 nucleotides match TRBD1. The V and J ends lost 4 bases and 4 bases, in that order; junction bases with no gene match: 7. CDR3 size: 15 residues. The germline CDR1 and CDR2 sequences are ENHRY and SYGVKD.

The chain combines TRBV9 with TRBJ2-7, with D perhaps TRBD2 (5 bases). V lost 0 bases and J lost 3, with 13 bases in between. CDR1 is SGDLS, CDR2 YYNGEE, per germline. The CDR3 length is 15 residues. CDR3 coding DNA: TGTGCCAGCAGCGTAGCTAGCACGACTGACTACGAGCAGTACTTC. It translates to CASSVASTTDYEQYF.

The rearrangement joins TRBV11-1 to TRBJ2-7; TRBD1 or TRBD2 may be the D gene (5 bases each). CDR3 length: 15 residues. Trimming removed 2 bases from V and 4 bases from J, with 15 bases in between. Germline V lookup: CDR1 SGHAT, CDR2 FQDESV (reference sequence). CDR3 sequence (DNA): TGTGCCAGCAGCTTACGGGGCCTCGATCGATACGAGCAGTACTTC. Amino acids: CASSLRGLDRYEQYF.

As to this clone: Other nucleotide sequences from this sample produce the same CDR3. V gene TRBV27 combines with J gene TRBJ2-4; no firm D call. The CDR3 runs to 15 residues. The V end was cut by 3 bases, the J end by 1 base, with 10 bases between. Germline loops: CDR1 MNHEY, CDR2 SMNVEV (reference sequence). As DNA, the CDR3 is TGTGCCAGCAGTTTGACATATGGGGCCAAAAACATTCAGTACTTC. Translated: CASSLTYGAKNIQYF.

A note on this clone: Other DNA sequences in this sample translate to the same CDR3. The chain carries TRBV14 and TRBJ2-7; 7 nucleotides match TRBD1. The CDR3 sequence is 13 residues long. CDR1 and CDR2 from the germline V gene are SGHDN and FVKESK. V shed 1 base, J shed 3 bases, and the junction held 0 bases outside the gene matches. For the CDR3, the DNA is TGTGCCAGCAGCCAAGGACAGGGCTACGAGCAGTACTTC. Amino acids: CASSQGQGYEQYF.

The gene calls are TRBV4-1 and TRBJ2-2; the D is unclear. CDR1 is MGHRA and CDR2 is YSYEKL in the germline V gene. Deletions cut 4 bases from V and 1 base from J, with 10 bases between. This CDR3 has 15 residues. The chain's CDR3 is CASSRTPGNTGELFF. The CDR3 nucleotides are TGCGCCAGCAGCCGGACCCCCGGGAACACCGGGGAGCTGTTTTTT.

Written as DNA, the CDR3 is TGTGCCAGCAGCATACTAGTGTCCGGGGAGCTGTTTTTT. Residues: CASSILVSGELFF. This chain connects TRBV7-3 to TRBJ2-2, with a tentative D call TRBD2 (5 bases). The CDR3 spans 13 residues. V lost 5 bases, J lost 6 bases, and 10 bases lay in between. Germline loops: CDR1 SGHTA, CDR2 FQGTGA.

The chain links TRBV19 to TRBJ1-5, with D possibly matching TRBD1 (5 bases). CDR1 and CDR2 from the germline V gene are LNHDA and SQIVND (reference sequence). CDR3 size: 12 residues. The ends were cut back, 8 bases at V and 5 bases at J, with 10 bases in the middle. Here the CDR3 DNA reads TGTGCCAGTCGAATACAGGATCAGCCCCAGCATTTT. Its translation: CASRIQDQPQHF.

A few counts support this clone. The chain employs TRBV19 and TRBJ1-1; D is perhaps TRBD1 (6 bases). This CDR3 region has 12 residues. Germline assignment: CDR1 LNHDA and CDR2 SQIVND (reference sequence). Trimming left V 4 bases short and J 6 bases short, with 9 bases between. CDR3 nucleotide sequence: TGTGCCAGTAGTAAAGGACAGCCTGAAGCTTTCTTT. Translating it yields CASSKGQPEAFF.

This sequence joins TRBV27 and TRBJ2-7; 8 nucleotides line up with TRBD2. The CDR3 is made up of 14 amino acids. The germline gives CDR1 MNHEY, CDR2 SMNVEV (reference sequence). The V segment lost 3 bases and the J segment 3 bases; nucleotides outside the gene matches: 4. The CDR3 here is CASSLGLGDYEQYF. The CDR3, as DNA: TGTGCCAGCAGTTTGGGACTAGGAGACTACGAGCAGTACTTC.

In regard to this clone: Other DNA variants within this sample encode the same CDR3. V gene TRBV7-3 combines with J gene TRBJ2-1, with D possibly being TRBD2 (6 bases). Germline V gene data show CDR1 as SGHTA and CDR2 as FQGTGA. V lost 5 bases to trimming and J lost 9 bases, with 8 bases between them. The CDR3 has 11 amino acids. The CDR3 DNA is TGTGCCAGCAGCCTGGGGGGTGAGCAGTTCTTC. Translation gives CASSLGGEQFF. The entire variable domain, with the rest obtained from reference TRBV7-3 and TRBJ2-1, is as follows: GAGVSQTPSNKVTEKGKYVELRCDPISGHTALYWYRQSLGQGPEFLIYFQGTGAADDSGLPNDRFFAVRPEGSVSTLKIQRTERGDSAVYLCASSLGGEQFFGPGTRLTVL.

This chain uses TRBV6-6 with TRBJ2-7, with D possibly TRBD2 on 5 matching bases. Germline-derived CDR1 and CDR2 are MNHNY and SVGAGI (reference sequence). The CDR3 loop spans 13 amino acids. V lost 2 bases, J lost 0 bases, and 5 bases lay in between. Written as DNA, the CDR3 is TGTGCCAGCAGTTACCGGGACTCCTACGAGCAGTACTTC. Protein sequence: CASSYRDSYEQYF.

This clone was recorded only once. V gene TRBV19 combines with J gene TRBJ2-7; TRBD2 aligns across 7 bases. The length of the CDR3 is 12 residues. Germline loops: CDR1 LNHDA, CDR2 SQIVND (reference sequence). Trimming removed 5 bases from V and 3 bases from J; junction bases left unmatched: 1. This CDR3 reads CASSRDYYEQYF. The DNA for the CDR3 is TGTGCCAGTAGTCGGGACTACTACGAGCAGTACTTC.

The chain has TRBV27 and TRBJ1-1, with TRBD1 identical over 11 bases. The CDR3 loop spans 18 amino acids. V was pared by 1 base and J by 1 base, with 8 bases of the junction left unmatched. Germline V CDR1 and CDR2: MNHEY, SMNVEV (reference sequence). CDR3 sequence reads: CASSLYIGTGGGNTEAFF. CDR3 coding DNA: TGTGCCAGCAGTTTATATATCGGGACAGGGGGGGGGAACACTGAAGCTTTCTTT.

The rearrangement links TRBV10-3 to TRBJ2-5; D is undetermined. V was pared by 3 bases and J by 3 bases, with 5 bases between. The CDR3 is 12 amino acids. CDR1 ENHRY and CDR2 SYGVKD come from the germline V gene. Here the CDR3 DNA reads TGTGCCATCAGTGACAGAAAAGAGACCCAGTACTTC. Translated, it gives CAISDRKETQYF.